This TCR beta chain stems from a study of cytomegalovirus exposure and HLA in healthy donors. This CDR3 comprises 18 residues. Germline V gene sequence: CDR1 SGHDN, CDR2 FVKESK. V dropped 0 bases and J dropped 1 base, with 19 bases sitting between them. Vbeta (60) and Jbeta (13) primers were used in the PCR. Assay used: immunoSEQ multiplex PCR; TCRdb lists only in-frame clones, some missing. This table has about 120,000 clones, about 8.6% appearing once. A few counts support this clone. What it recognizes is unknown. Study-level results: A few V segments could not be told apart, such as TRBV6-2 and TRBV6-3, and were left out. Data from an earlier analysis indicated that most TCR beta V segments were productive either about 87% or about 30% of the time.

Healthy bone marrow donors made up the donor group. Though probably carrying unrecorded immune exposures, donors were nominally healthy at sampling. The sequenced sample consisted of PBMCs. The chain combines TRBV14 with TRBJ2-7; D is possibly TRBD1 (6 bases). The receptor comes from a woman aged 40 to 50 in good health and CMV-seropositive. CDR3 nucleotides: TGTGCCAGCAGCCAAGATGTGTTGGGGACATTCGGATCCTACGAGCAGTACTTC. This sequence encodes CASSQDVLGTFGSYEQYF.